This record concerns one T cell receptor (beta chain) sequence. This sample is part of a study of shared clonotypes between healthy human individuals. The V gene lost 9 bases and the J gene lost 5 bases, with 16 bases spanning the gap. The CDR3 runs to 13 residues. Per germline, CDR1 MNHNY and CDR2 SVGAGI (reference sequence). Naive CD8 cells, CD45RO-negative and positively selected for CCR7, excluded terminally differentiated effector memory CD45RA+ cells. Profiled with immunoSEQ multiplex PCR; TCRdb holds only in-frame clones, not every one. The sample has some 2 million clones, about 95% seen once.

The rearrangement links TRBV6-6 to TRBJ1-1; maybe TRBD1 (5 bases). The clonotype originates from a man aged 18 to 29 in good health. The sequencing input was naive CD8+ T cells sorted from blood. The CDR3 loop reads CASLYGGYTEAFF. CDR3 DNA sequence: TGTGCCAGTCTTTATGGGGGGTATACTGAAGCTTTCTTT.